The 22 T cell receptor beta chains below were found in one sample sequenced in a study of T cell responses to AZD1222 COVID-19 vaccine. The table came from immunoSEQ multiplex PCR; TCRdb's copy has only in-frame clones and leaves some out. Counted here are 150,000 to 200,000 clones, roughly 94% occurring once; the ten biggest clones make up just over 5%. The source was peripheral blood, collected 28 days after the second AZD1222 dose. These receptors were taken from an adult who received the AZD1222 COVID-19 vaccine.

The chain recombines TRBV7-9 with TRBJ1-1, with a tentative D call TRBD1 (5 bases). The germline V and J ends were trimmed by 4 bases and 4 bases, with 10 bases remaining between them. This CDR3 contains 13 residues. CDR1 and CDR2 from the germline V gene are SEHNR and FQNEAQ (reference sequence). The CDR3 protein is CASSSRAGTEAFF. As DNA, the CDR3 is TGTGCCAGCAGCTCCAGGGCAGGCACTGAAGCTTTCTTT.

A single count supports this clone. This sequence joins TRBV24-1 and TRBJ2-2; 9 positions agree with TRBD1. The trim removed 9 bases at V and 5 bases at J, leaving 6 bases unmatched. Germline lookup yields CDR1 KGHDR and CDR2 SFDVKD. This CDR3 contains 14 residues. CDR3 loop: CATGSGTGTGELFF. The DNA of the CDR3 is TGTGCCACCGGCTCCGGGACAGGGACCGGGGAGCTGTTTTTT.

The chain combines TRBV5-1 with TRBJ2-3; D is unresolved. V shed 0 bases and J shed 3 bases, with 5 bases lying between them. The CDR3 consists of 13 residues. The germline V gene has CDR1 SGHRS and CDR2 YFSETQ. CDR3 in amino acids: CASSLGQTDTQYF. The CDR3 bases are TGCGCCAGCAGCTTGGGGCAGACAGATACGCAGTATTTT. Full variable domain (missing parts from reference TRBV5-1 and TRBJ2-3): KAGVTQTPRYLIKTRGQQVTLSCSPISGHRSVSWYQQTPGQGLQFLFEYFSETQRNKGNFPGRFSGRQFSNSRSEMNVSTLELGDSALYLCASSLGQTDTQYFGPGTRLTVL.

The CDR3 region is CATSVGQNYNEQFF. CDR3 in DNA: TGTGCCACCAGTGTCGGACAGAACTACAATGAGCAGTTCTTC. The chain employs TRBV24-1 and TRBJ2-1; possibly TRBD1 for D (6 bases). CDR3 size: 14 residues. The ends were cut back, 5 bases at V and 3 bases at J, with 10 bases in the middle. CDR1 and CDR2 from the germline V gene are KGHDR and SFDVKD.

This chain joins TRBV7-9 and TRBJ1-3; TRBD1 matches 7 bases. The CDR3 totals 17 residues. The J segment lost 0 bases and the V segment lost 3 bases, leaving 8 bases of the junction unmatched. Looked up from germline, CDR1 is SEHNR and CDR2 is FQNEAQ (reference sequence). CDR3 coding DNA: TGTGCCAGCAGCTTCACCGGGGACAGCCCCTCTGGAAACACCATATATTTT. Protein product: CASSFTGDSPSGNTIYF. The whole variable domain, remainder taken from reference TRBV7-9 and TRBJ1-3, is DTGVSQNPRHKITKRGQNVTFRCDPISEHNRLYWYRQTLGQGPEFLTYFQNEAQLEKSRLLSDRFSAERPKGSFSTLEIQRTEQGDSAMYLCASSFTGDSPSGNTIYFGEGSWLTVV.

The V and J genes are TRBV11-3 and TRBJ2-7; D unresolved. Trimming stripped 3 bases from V and 7 bases from J, with 4 bases between. The germline CDR1 and CDR2 sequences are SGHNT and YENEEA. The CDR3 sequence is 10 residues long. CDR3 sequence reads: CASSLGEQYF. DNA of the CDR3: TGTGCCAGCAGCTTGGGTGAGCAGTACTTC.

The J gene is TRBJ1-2, the V gene TRBV5-4; no clear D gene. V was trimmed by 3 bases and J by 5 bases, leaving 17 bases between them. Germline V gene sequence: CDR1 SGHNT, CDR2 YYREEE (reference sequence). This CDR3 is 15 amino acids long. The DNA for the CDR3 is TGTGCCAGCAGCTCCCCGGACGGCTCAGGATATGGCTACACCTTC. Amino acid sequence: CASSSPDGSGYGYTF.

The V and J genes are TRBV11-2 and TRBJ1-2, with TRBD1 identical over 9 bases. The CDR3 loop spans 15 amino acids. V shed 3 bases and J 1 base; nucleotides not matched to a gene: 3. Per germline, CDR1 SGHAT and CDR2 FQNNGV. The CDR3 bases are TGTGCCAGCAGCTTTACAGGGGGCAATAACTATGGCTACACCTTC. Translated: CASSFTGGNNYGYTF. Combining the CDR3 with reference TRBV11-2 and TRBJ1-2 gives the whole variable domain EAGVAQSPRYKIIEKRQSVAFWCNPISGHATLYWYQQILGQGPKLLIQFQNNGVVDDSQLPKDRFSAERLKGVDSTLKIQPAKLEDSAVYLCASSFTGGNNYGYTFGSGTRLTVV.

The V and J genes are TRBV6-2 or TRBV6-3 and TRBJ2-7; D not resolved. CDR1 and CDR2 (germline): MNHEY, SVGEGT. The CDR3 consists of 12 residues. Trimming stripped 4 bases from V and 7 bases from J, with 11 bases between. The CDR3 spells CASSLNVEEQYF. CDR3 sequence (DNA): TGTGCCAGCAGTTTAAATGTCGAGGAGCAGTACTTC.

The chain uses TRBV28 and TRBJ1-1; tentative D call: TRBD1 (6 bases). V was clipped by 1 base and J by 8 bases, with 11 bases between them. The germline V gene has CDR1 MDHEN and CDR2 SYDVKM. There are 13 residues in the CDR3. Here the CDR3 DNA reads TGTGCCAGCAGTTTATTGGAGGACAGCGAAGCTTTCTTT. This translates into CASSLLEDSEAFF.

The chain recombines TRBV19 with TRBJ1-1; a possible D gene is TRBD1 (6 bases). Trimming shortened V by 3 bases and J by 1 base, and 15 bases separated the two germline ends. Germline CDR1 reads LNHDA; CDR2 reads SQIVND (reference sequence). The CDR3 consists of 16 residues. In DNA, the CDR3 is TGTGCCAGTAGTATTACTACGGGACACAAGAACACTGAAGCTTTCTTT. Translating it yields CASSITTGHKNTEAFF.

Here the CDR3 reads CASSLQGVEQFF. The CDR3 DNA reads as TGTGCCAGCAGTCTACAGGGAGTTGAGCAGTTCTTC. The chain couples TRBV12-3 or TRBV12-4 to TRBJ2-1; tentative D call: TRBD1 (6 bases). The germline V and J ends were trimmed by 5 bases and 9 bases, with 11 bases remaining between them. The CDR3 extends over 12 amino acids.

The V call is TRBV7-9, the J call TRBJ1-2, with 11 bases identical to TRBD1. J gave up 6 bases and V 5 bases, and 8 bases lay outside the gene matches. In germline, CDR1 is SEHNR, CDR2 FQNEAQ (reference sequence). The CDR3 covers 15 residues. In nucleotides, the CDR3 is TGTGCCAGCAGCGAAGGCGGGACAGGGGGTCATGGCTACACCTTC. Amino acids: CASSEGGTGGHGYTF.

The CDR3 region is CASSLGMAETQYF. In DNA form, the CDR3 reads TGTGCCAGCAGCTTGGGCATGGCGGAGACCCAGTACTTC. This chain links TRBV5-4 with TRBJ2-5; D gene uncertain. Germline lookup yields CDR1 SGHNT and CDR2 YYREEE (reference sequence). The germline V and J ends were trimmed by 0 bases and 5 bases, with 8 bases remaining between them. The CDR3 has 13 amino acids.

This sequence joins TRBV13 and TRBJ2-7, with 8 bases that match TRBD1. Germline V lookup: CDR1 PRHDT, CDR2 FYEKMQ (reference sequence). CDR3 length: 13 amino acids. V lost 4 bases to trimming and J lost 6 bases; unmatched junction nucleotides: 5. DNA for the CDR3: TGTGCCAGCAGCTCTACTACAGGGGGCGAGCAGTACTTC. Translating it yields CASSSTTGGEQYF.

The table lists this clone with a count of one. This chain links TRBV2 with TRBJ2-7; a possible D gene is TRBD2 (5 bases). Trimming removed 3 bases from V and 7 bases from J, with 22 bases in between. Germline V gene data show CDR1 as SNHLY and CDR2 as FYNNEI. The CDR3 runs 16 residues. The CDR3 is CASSDPSGGGGWEQYF. DNA for the CDR3: TGTGCCAGCAGTGACCCATCCGGAGGAGGCGGCTGGGAGCAGTACTTC.

The chain uses TRBV6-6 and TRBJ2-7, with a weak D call TRBD2 (5 bases). The CDR3 totals 13 residues. With 5 bases removed from V and 0 bases from J, the gap between germline ends came to 8 bases. Germline V gene lookup returns CDR1 MNHNY and CDR2 SVGAGI (reference sequence). Written as DNA, the CDR3 is TGTGCCAGCAGTCGGGGAATCTCCTACGAGCAGTACTTC. This gives the protein CASSRGISYEQYF.

As regards this clone: Since the CDR3 does not end with the conserved phenylalanine or tryptophan, this likely comes from a read error. No DNA is shown, since the ends of the CDR3 on it are uncertain; the CDR3 is the one TCRdb lists. This chain uses TRBV7-5 with TRBJ1-1. TRBV7-5 is assigned pseudogene status. Inclusive of both ends, the CDR3 amounts to 10 amino acids. CDR3 amino acids: CVRSLEGTPG.

The chain joins TRBV7-2 to TRBJ2-7; no definite D call. The CDR3 totals 14 residues. Germline values: CDR1 SGHTA, CDR2 FQGNSA. The V and J ends lost 2 bases and 0 bases respectively, with 8 bases between them. The CDR3 region has the DNA TGTGCCAGCAGCTTAAGCCCCAGCTCCTACGAGCAGTACTTC. Protein product: CASSLSPSSYEQYF.

DNA for the CDR3: TGTGCCAGCAGCCAGAGGGAAGAGCAGTTCTTC. The encoded protein is CASSQREEQFF. The V call is TRBV11-2, the J call TRBJ2-1, with a weak D call TRBD2 (5 bases). CDR1 and CDR2 (germline): SGHAT, FQNNGV. The CDR3 contains 11 residues. Trimming took 5 bases from V and 10 from J, leaving 9 bases between them.

V gene TRBV18 combines with J gene TRBJ2-2; 14 bases map to TRBD2. The J segment lost 6 bases and the V segment lost 3 bases, leaving 9 bases of the junction unmatched. This CDR3 contains 18 residues. Germline loops: CDR1 KGHSH, CDR2 LQKENI. CDR3 bases: TGTGCCAGCTCACCCCGGGGACTAGCGGGAGTCTCGGCCGGGGAGCTGTTTTTT. Amino acid sequence: CASSPRGLAGVSAGELFF. The entire variable domain, with the rest obtained from reference TRBV18 and TRBJ2-2, is as follows: NAGVMQNPRHLVRRRGQEARLRCSPMKGHSHVYWYRQLPEEGLKFMVYLQKENIIDESGMPKERFSAEFPKEGPSILRIQQVVRGDSAAYFCASSPRGLAGVSAGELFFGEGSRLTVL.

The chain carries TRBV7-8 and TRBJ2-5, with a tentative D call TRBD2 (5 bases). This CDR3 region has 14 residues. Per the germline V gene, CDR1 is SGHVS and CDR2 is FQNEAQ. Trimming pared 0 bases from V and 1 base from J, leaving 6 bases between. CDR3 DNA sequence: TGTGCCAGCAGCTTAGCGGAGGTCCAAGAGACCCAGTACTTC. Translating it yields CASSLAEVQETQYF. The full variable domain, in which reference TRBV7-8 and TRBJ2-5 provide the parts outside the CDR3, is GAGVSQSPRYKVAKRGQDVALRCDPISGHVSLFWYQQALGQGPEFLTYFQNEAQLDKSGLPSDRFFAERPEGSVSTLKIQRTQQEDSAVYLCASSLAEVQETQYFGPGTRLLVL.